A selection of T cell receptor beta chains follows, all from one sample in a study of identical twins. Via MiXCR, TCRdb re-called the 5' RACE reads, giving one row per CDR3 protein. The profile covers hundreds of thousands of distinct CDR3 sequences, with 7.5% appearing a single time and 1.9% taken by the ten largest. This sample also belongs to another study, concerning yellow fever vaccine responses in identical twins.

The sequenced material came from memory (CD45RO+) T cells sorted from blood. The receptors stem from a woman aged 18-29 years in good health. The CDR3 runs from the conserved cysteine through the conserved F or W. Fields, in order: V gene, J gene, D gene, CDR3 protein. The D gene is left open where the match is weak.

v_call: TRBV12-3/TRBV12-4
j_call: TRBJ2-1
d_call: TRBD2
cdr3_aa: CASSWTSGRIDEQFF

v_call: TRBV20-1
j_call: TRBJ2-5
d_call: NA
cdr3_aa: CSARGWSPQETQYF

v_call: TRBV10-3
j_call: TRBJ2-7
d_call: NA
cdr3_aa: CAISVRDLSHEQYF

v_call: TRBV7-2
j_call: TRBJ2-1
d_call: NA
cdr3_aa: CASSLGTLGPFF

v_call: TRBV11-3
j_call: TRBJ2-1
d_call: TRBD2
cdr3_aa: CASSIAGGTHYNEQFF

v_call: TRBV20-1
j_call: TRBJ2-7
d_call: TRBD2
cdr3_aa: CSARALAVIYEQYF

v_call: TRBV9
j_call: TRBJ2-7
d_call: NA
cdr3_aa: CASSVDGGRVYEQYF

v_call: TRBV6-6
j_call: TRBJ2-5
d_call: NA
cdr3_aa: CASSAYGEETQYF

v_call: TRBV3-1
j_call: TRBJ2-1
d_call: TRBD1
cdr3_aa: CASSPHKGQGTSGSYNEQFF

v_call: TRBV27
j_call: TRBJ1-6
d_call: NA
cdr3_aa: CASSWTADYNSPLHF

v_call: TRBV7-9
j_call: TRBJ1-1
d_call: NA
cdr3_aa: CASSFGAMNTEAFF

v_call: TRBV5-6
j_call: TRBJ1-6
d_call: NA
cdr3_aa: CASSLGVGSPLHF

v_call: TRBV4-2
j_call: TRBJ2-7
d_call: TRBD1
cdr3_aa: CASSQTTGTYEQYF

v_call: TRBV20-1
j_call: TRBJ2-7
d_call: TRBD2
cdr3_aa: CSASREAGVAYEQYF

v_call: TRBV25-1
j_call: TRBJ2-7
d_call: NA
cdr3_aa: CASSGRLRSAISDSSYEQYF

v_call: TRBV11-2
j_call: TRBJ2-7
d_call: NA
cdr3_aa: CASSSTLMGFRYEQYF

v_call: TRBV6-1
j_call: TRBJ2-7
d_call: TRBD2
cdr3_aa: CASSDTSGGGVSYEQYF

v_call: TRBV20-1
j_call: TRBJ2-3
d_call: TRBD2
cdr3_aa: CCVSPPLAGAGDTQYF

v_call: TRBV28
j_call: TRBJ1-2
d_call: TRBD1
cdr3_aa: CASRSEGTGHYGYTF

v_call: TRBV24-1
j_call: TRBJ2-5
d_call: TRBD1
cdr3_aa: CATSVGDREETQYF

v_call: TRBV28
j_call: TRBJ2-3
d_call: TRBD2
cdr3_aa: CASRNPGLASDTQYF

v_call: TRBV3-1
j_call: TRBJ1-2
d_call: NA
cdr3_aa: CASGLKRGHGYTF

v_call: TRBV3-1
j_call: TRBJ1-5
d_call: NA
cdr3_aa: CASSLGGSRGQPQHF

v_call: TRBV6-1
j_call: TRBJ1-2
d_call: NA
cdr3_aa: CASSPRDGIYGYTF

v_call: TRBV20-1
j_call: TRBJ2-7
d_call: TRBD2
cdr3_aa: CSATGLAGGRLSYEQYF

v_call: TRBV29-1
j_call: TRBJ2-7
d_call: TRBD1
cdr3_aa: CSVNRGQGYEQYF

v_call: TRBV2
j_call: TRBJ2-3
d_call: TRBD1
cdr3_aa: CASSYPGTGRRGTDTQYF

v_call: TRBV29-1
j_call: TRBJ1-2
d_call: NA
cdr3_aa: CSVLGTEANYGYTF

v_call: TRBV5-1
j_call: TRBJ2-7
d_call: TRBD2
cdr3_aa: CASSLASGYEQYF

v_call: TRBV7-2
j_call: TRBJ2-1
d_call: TRBD2
cdr3_aa: CASSRRTSFLSYNEQFF

v_call: TRBV20-1
j_call: TRBJ2-3
d_call: TRBD2
cdr3_aa: CSARKRGSTDTQYF

v_call: TRBV6-2/TRBV6-3
j_call: TRBJ1-2
d_call: TRBD1
cdr3_aa: CASRTGGSSYGYTF

v_call: TRBV11-1
j_call: TRBJ2-1
d_call: TRBD2
cdr3_aa: CASSLGSGVYNEQFF

v_call: TRBV27
j_call: TRBJ2-7
d_call: TRBD1
cdr3_aa: CASSPGTGVSYEQYF

v_call: TRBV3-1
j_call: TRBJ2-3
d_call: NA
cdr3_aa: CASSQDLGGGTDTQYF

v_call: TRBV10-1
j_call: TRBJ2-1
d_call: NA
cdr3_aa: CASSDEREQFF

v_call: TRBV2
j_call: TRBJ2-7
d_call: TRBD1
cdr3_aa: CASSPGTGAYEQYF

v_call: TRBV7-3
j_call: TRBJ2-1
d_call: TRBD2
cdr3_aa: CASSLLGLAGSNEQFF

v_call: TRBV3-1
j_call: TRBJ2-3
d_call: TRBD2
cdr3_aa: CASSQELSGKPDTQYF

v_call: TRBV20-1
j_call: TRBJ2-1
d_call: NA
cdr3_aa: CSASGAGEQFF

v_call: TRBV20-1
j_call: TRBJ2-7
d_call: TRBD1
cdr3_aa: CSARDPRGSPYEQYF

v_call: TRBV7-2
j_call: TRBJ2-7
d_call: TRBD1
cdr3_aa: CASSLGFGTASYEQYF

v_call: TRBV29-1
j_call: TRBJ2-1
d_call: TRBD2
cdr3_aa: CSVQRLADEQFF

v_call: TRBV3-1
j_call: TRBJ1-5
d_call: TRBD1
cdr3_aa: CASSQGLQGNQPQHF

v_call: TRBV14
j_call: TRBJ2-7
d_call: NA
cdr3_aa: CASSKGMGRTYEQYF

v_call: TRBV28
j_call: TRBJ1-2
d_call: TRBD1
cdr3_aa: CASSQGGAYYYGYTF

v_call: TRBV20-1
j_call: TRBJ2-1
d_call: NA
cdr3_aa: CSARGLAGINEQFF

v_call: TRBV12-3/TRBV12-4
j_call: TRBJ2-2
d_call: NA
cdr3_aa: CASQRKGSTGELFF

v_call: TRBV7-2
j_call: TRBJ2-7
d_call: NA
cdr3_aa: CASSLARGGVAYYEQYF

v_call: TRBV27
j_call: TRBJ2-3
d_call: NA
cdr3_aa: CASSDSGDTQYF

v_call: TRBV6-2/TRBV6-3
j_call: TRBJ2-5
d_call: NA
cdr3_aa: CASGPRRNQETQYF

v_call: TRBV20-1
j_call: TRBJ2-7
d_call: TRBD2
cdr3_aa: CSARDAGGTREQYF

v_call: TRBV6-1
j_call: TRBJ2-4
d_call: TRBD1
cdr3_aa: CASSEERGTGGIF

v_call: TRBV11-3
j_call: TRBJ2-1
d_call: NA
cdr3_aa: CASSLGLRGDNEQFF